The rows below give T cell receptor beta chains drawn from one sample of a study of a mutant IDH1 vaccine in newly diagnosed glioma. TCRdb keeps only in-frame clones here, not all; method: immunoSEQ multiplex PCR. The sample records about 56,000 clones, roughly nine tenths being singletons. For these receptors, no antigen is known. The sample consisted of PBMCs, taken from a glioma patient whose treatment included an IDH1 peptide vaccine. These receptors originate from a man aged 35 to 55 with glioma. Both conserved end residues are part of each CDR3. A D gene is named only where the DNA matches it firmly. Size values are once, few and many counts, or a class for expanded clones, and some rows have none.

TRBJ2-7,TRBD1,TRBV7-9,NA,TGTGCCAGCAGCCTCGACAGGGGTATTTACGAGCAGTACTTC,CASSLDRGIYEQYF
TRBJ2-7,TRBD2,TRBV6-6,NA,TGTGCCAGCACCCCACTAGCGGGAGGATGGGAGCAGTACTTC,CASTPLAGGWEQYF
TRBJ2-7,NA,TRBV19,medium-sized,TGTGCCAGTGGAACCTACGAGCAGTACTTC,CASGTYEQYF
TRBJ1-1,NA,TRBV5-4,NA,TGTGCCAGCAGCTATAGGACGACTGAAGCTTTCTTT,CASSYRTTEAFF
TRBJ1-3,NA,TRBV9,NA,TGTGCCAGCAGCGGACTTGGGCTAAACACCATATATTTT,CASSGLGLNTIYF
TRBJ2-7,TRBD1,TRBV19,NA,TGTGCCAGTAGCCGCGGACAGGGGGCCGGGTACGAGCAGTACTTC,CASSRGQGAGYEQYF
TRBJ2-1,NA,TRBV11-2,NA,TGTGCCAGCAGCTTATCTACGGACGGCGAACAGTTCTTC,CASSLSTDGEQFF
TRBJ1-2,TRBD1,TRBV19,few,TGTGCCAGTCAACAGGGGGCCTATGGCTACACCTTC,CASQQGAYGYTF
TRBJ1-1,TRBD1,TRBV7-3,NA,TGTGCCAGCAGCTTCCTCGGGACAGGGCCCACTGAAGCTTTCTTT,CASSFLGTGPTEAFF
TRBJ2-1,TRBD2,TRBV6-5,NA,TGTGCCAGCAGTTACAGCGGGGTACGACTGGGCAATGAGCAGTTCTTC,CASSYSGVRLGNEQFF
TRBJ2-6,TRBD2,TRBV6-4,NA,TGTGCCAGCAGTGAGGGGGGGTATGGGGCCAACGTCCTGACTTTC,CASSEGGYGANVLTF
TRBJ1-1,NA,TRBV6-5,NA,TGTGCCAGCAGCCAAACGGGTCGGGGCCACACTGAAGCTTTCTTT,CASSQTGRGHTEAFF
TRBJ1-2,NA,TRBV7-8,NA,TGTGCCAGCAGCTTACAGACAAACTATGGCTACACCTTC,CASSLQTNYGYTF
TRBJ2-5,TRBD1,TRBV5-6,once,TGTGCCAGCAGCGCGGACAGGGGAGAGACCCAGTACTTC,CASSADRGETQYF
TRBJ2-7,NA,TRBV7-9,few,TGTGCCAGCAGTGGAAAAAGCTCCTACGAGCAGTACTTC,CASSGKSSYEQYF
TRBJ1-1,NA,TRBV11-1,few,TGTGCCAGCAGCCCCGCAGGGTATTCGAACACTGAAGCTTTCTTT,CASSPAGYSNTEAFF
TRBJ2-6,NA,TRBV18,NA,TGTGCCAGCTCGCGTGCCCCGGGCAGCCAGTCTGGGGCCAACGTCCTGACTTTC,CASSRAPGSQSGANVLTF